A single sample is the source of the 12 T cell receptor beta chains below, sequenced in a study of a mutant IDH1 vaccine in newly diagnosed glioma. Specified time point: baseline, week 1 (first vaccination visit). Treatment: pre-vaccination baseline after standard-of-care therapy. The table came from immunoSEQ multiplex PCR; TCRdb's copy has only in-frame clones and leaves some out. The sample yields about 68,000 clones, 75% to 85% seen once. Sequenced material: PBMCs, taken from a glioma patient treated with radiotherapy, temozolomide or both. These receptors were obtained from a man between 50 and 59 years old with glioma.

This chain links TRBV6-5 with TRBJ2-7; 7 bases fit TRBD1. Looked up from germline, CDR1 is MNHEY and CDR2 is SVGAGI. J was trimmed by 2 bases and V by 6 bases; bases with no gene match: 10. CDR3 length equals 15 residues. In nucleotides, the CDR3 is TGTGCCAGCAGGTTACGACAGGGCAGCGCCTACGAGCAGTACTTC. It yields the protein CASRLRQGSAYEQYF.

This clone was seen at least ten times. J is TRBJ1-1 and V is TRBV2; tentative D call: TRBD1 (5 bases). CDR3 length equals 14 residues. Germline V gene data show CDR1 as SNHLY and CDR2 as FYNNEI. V lost 3 bases and J lost 1, with 9 bases in between. CDR3 loop: CASSDGGSNTEAFF. The CDR3 nucleotides are TGTGCCAGCAGTGACGGGGGATCGAACACTGAAGCTTTCTTT.

On this clone: Compared with germline, one end of the junction differs, possibly owing to a read error. This chain uses TRBV4-3 with TRBJ1-5; weak D call: TRBD1 (5 bases). The CDR3 contains 15 residues. Germline loops: CDR1 LGHNA, CDR2 YSLEER. The CDR3: CASSQGRGSNQPQHF. DNA for the CDR3: TGCGCCAGCAGTCAAGGTAGGGGAAGCAATCAGCCCCAGCATTTT.

The V call is TRBV19, the J call TRBJ2-5; 8 bases match TRBD1. The ends lost 5 bases at V and 5 bases at J; junction bases unmatched: 7. CDR3 length: 14 amino acids. The germline V gene encodes CDR1 LNHDA and CDR2 SQIVND (reference sequence). For the CDR3, the DNA is TGTGCCAGTAGTGTCCAGGGGGCGGGGGAGACCCAGTACTTC. Protein sequence: CASSVQGAGETQYF.

In this sample, this clone turned up a few times. This rearrangement joins TRBV7-2 to TRBJ1-5, with D uncertain. Germline V lookup: CDR1 SGHTA, CDR2 FQGNSA. There are 12 residues in the CDR3. V gave up 5 bases and J gave up 3 bases, with 5 bases separating them. The CDR3 bases are TGTGCCAGCAGCAAGGCCAATCAGCCCCAGCATTTT. It specifies CASSKANQPQHF.

This chain uses TRBV4-3 with TRBJ2-5; 7 positions agree with TRBD2. CDR1 is LGHNA, CDR2 YSLEER, per germline. The junction had 7 bases not matched to a gene; V was cut back by 4 bases and J by 2 bases. This CDR3 contains 15 residues. DNA of the CDR3: TGCGCCAGCAGCCCGGGGGGTAGGGAACAAGAGACCCAGTACTTC. Protein product: CASSPGGREQETQYF.

This sequence joins TRBV29-1 and TRBJ2-1; D might be TRBD1 (6 bases). Trimming stripped 5 bases from V and 0 bases from J, with 17 bases between. CDR1 and CDR2 (germline): SQVTM, ANQGSEA. This CDR3 is built from 16 residues. DNA of the CDR3: TGCAGCGTTAAGGGGTCAACAGGGCGCTCCTACAATGAGCAGTTCTTC. As protein: CSVKGSTGRSYNEQFF.

The chain couples TRBV5-1 to TRBJ1-1; 9 bases match TRBD1. V lost 2 bases to trimming and J lost 4 bases; unmatched junction nucleotides: 12. Germline values: CDR1 SGHRS, CDR2 YFSETQ. There are 17 residues in the CDR3. The chain's CDR3 is CASSLPPGQGFFTEAFF. The CDR3 nucleotides are TGCGCCAGCAGCTTACCCCCGGGACAGGGATTTTTCACTGAAGCTTTCTTT.

In DNA form, the CDR3 reads TGTGCCAGCAGCTTAAAGACTAGCGGGGGGAAAAACGAGCAGTACTTC. Protein sequence: CASSLKTSGGKNEQYF. The genes are TRBV7-2 and TRBJ2-7, with 13 bases matching TRBD2. The length of the CDR3 is 16 residues. Germline V gene data show CDR1 as SGHTA and CDR2 as FQGNSA. After removal of 2 bases from V and 5 bases from J, the junction contained 6 bases not matched to a gene.

This chain joins TRBV4-2 and TRBJ2-4; a possible D gene is TRBD1 (6 bases). The CDR3 runs 19 residues. V was shortened by 0 bases and J by 0 bases, with 18 bases between the two germline ends. Germline CDR1 is LGHNA and CDR2 is YNFKEQ. CDR3 protein: CASSQDLVGQTLAKNIQYF. The CDR3 DNA is TGTGCCAGCAGCCAAGATCTGGTCGGACAGACCTTAGCCAAAAACATTCAGTACTTC.

This rearrangement joins TRBV7-8 to TRBJ1-2; 8 nucleotides agree with TRBD1. This CDR3 has 14 amino acids. Germline CDR1 and CDR2: SGHVS and FQNEAQ. The junction had 10 bases not matched to a gene; V was cut back by 5 bases and J by 8 bases. The CDR3 DNA reads TGTGCCAGCAGCCCCAGGGGGCTGGCTTGGGGCTACACCTTC. This translates into CASSPRGLAWGYTF.

V and J are TRBV7-8 and TRBJ1-1; 8 bases agree with TRBD1. Germline V CDR1 and CDR2: SGHVS, FQNEAQ. The CDR3 has 18 amino acids. The J segment lost 1 base and the V segment lost 1 base, leaving 11 bases of the junction unmatched. The CDR3, as DNA: TGTGCCAGCAGCTTAGGATTTAGGGCAGGGGGCGAGAACACTGAAGCTTTCTTT. Translating gives CASSLGFRAGGENTEAFF. Based on the CDR3 plus reference TRBV7-8 and TRBJ1-1, the full variable domain is GAGVSQSPRYKVAKRGQDVALRCDPISGHVSLFWYQQALGQGPEFLTYFQNEAQLDKSGLPSDRFFAERPEGSVSTLKIQRTQQEDSAVYLCASSLGFRAGGENTEAFFGQGTRLTVV.